The clone carrying this TCR beta chain was recorded once. No antigen is known for it. Each cell subset's genomic DNA was divided evenly among several immunoSEQ plates. TCRdb's copy holds only in-frame clones and misses some; the assay was immunoSEQ multiplex PCR. The table records 600,000 or so clones, approximately 95% of them present only once. CD8 cells classed as naive were CD45RO-negative and positively selected for CCR7, excluding terminally differentiated effector memory CD45RA+ cells. Germline CDR1 and CDR2: SQVTM and ANQGSEA. The J segment lost 4 bases and the V segment lost 2 bases, leaving 13 bases of the junction unmatched. The CDR3 is 16 residues long. This specimen comes from a study of shared clonotypes between healthy human individuals. Points from the study as a whole: The authors expected sequencing depth to affect clonotype sharing among donors.

This chain uses TRBV29-1 with TRBJ2-5, with 7 bases identical to TRBD2. The specimen was naive CD8+ T cells sorted from blood. The receptor comes from a woman aged 30 to 39 in good health. The CDR3 region has the DNA TGCAGCGTTGAAACTTTCCCGAGCGGGAAAGGAGAGACCCAGTACTTC. Protein: CSVETFPSGKGETQYF.